What follows describes a single T cell receptor beta chain. The sample belongs to a study of blood T cell repertoires in COVID-19. Overall study context: Donors in the United States, Italy and Spain gave samples during acute or convalescent COVID-19.

Followed over time, Seattle patients had been enrolled while infection was active. In the authors' workflow: By means of reference gene primer amplification, nucleated cell counts were estimated. Clones were sequenced by immunoSEQ multiplex PCR, and TCRdb holds only the in-frame ones, with some missing. From that table come the V and J calls and clone size; the DNA was used to work out D and trimming. The sample consists of some 200,000 clones, about 83% of them appearing once. J lost 3 bases, V lost 3 bases, and 7 bases had no gene match. The CDR3 spans 16 residues. From germline, CDR1 is SGDLS and CDR2 YYNGEE.

Sequenced: peripheral blood. This TCR derives from a woman in her sixties or seventies with COVID-19, enrolled during active disease. The chain uses TRBV9 and TRBJ2-3; TRBD2 aligns across 10 bases. CDR3 amino acids: CASSAPSGRGTDTQYF. CDR3 nucleotides: TGTGCCAGCAGCGCCCCTAGCGGGAGAGGAACAGATACGCAGTATTTT.